Shown below are 14 T cell receptor beta chains from a single sample sequenced in a study of T cells in Graves' hyperthyroidism and ophthalmopathy. RNA transcripts gave rise to amplified TCR beta CDR3 regions. The HTBI primer set drove a first-round RT-PCR of the TCR CDR3. TCRdb re-analysed the multiplex PCR reads in MiXCR, keeping a single row per CDR3 protein. The sample contains approximately 530,000 distinct CDR3 sequences, approximately 15% of which appear only once. The sequenced sample consisted of blood. These TCRs come from a woman aged 18-29 years with Graves' hyperthyroidism.

This clonotype has at least ten counts. CDR3: CSAREAGGQYF. For the CDR3, the DNA is TGCAGTGCTAGAGAAGCGGGAGGGCAGTACTTC. The chain employs TRBV20-1 and TRBJ2-7; 9 bases align to TRBD2. V was clipped by 0 bases and J by 9 bases; unmatched bases: 0. The CDR3 covers 11 residues. Germline CDR1 DFQATT, CDR2 SNEGSKA (reference sequence).

This clonotype was recorded at least ten times. The rearrangement links TRBV27 to TRBJ1-5, with unresolved D. V was clipped by 3 bases and J by 10 bases, with 16 bases between them. CDR3 length equals 14 residues. CDR1 and CDR2 (germline): MNHEY, SMNVEV (reference sequence). This CDR3 reads CASSFRSADRPQHF. CDR3 nucleotides: TGTGCCAGCAGTTTTCGCTCAGCCGATCGACCCCAGCATTTT.

The chain employs TRBV5-1 and TRBJ2-7, with a possible D match to TRBD2 (7 bases). The V gene lost 7 bases and the J gene lost 6 bases, with 17 bases spanning the gap. The CDR3 length is 13 residues. Germline V CDR1 and CDR2: SGHRS, YFSETQ. The CDR3 reads CASSRGGASEQYF. CDR3 nucleotides: TGCGCCAGCTCAAGGGGGGGGGCCAGCGAGCAGTACTTC.

Many counts were recorded for this clonotype. The CDR3, as DNA: TGTGCCATCAGTGATGTGATTTCCAATGAGCAGTTCTTC. This encodes CAISDVISNEQFF. The chain employs TRBV10-3 and TRBJ2-1; D unclear. V was pared by 3 bases and J by 6 bases, with 9 bases between. The CDR3 runs to 13 residues. Germline-derived CDR1 and CDR2 are ENHRY and SYGVKD.

This clonotype was seen many times. A read error may explain this, as a much larger clone is one base away. The chain joins TRBV3-1 to TRBJ2-5; D is undetermined. Trimming left V 3 bases short and J 5 bases short, with 1 base between. CDR3 length: 10 residues. Germline V gives CDR1 LGHDT, CDR2 YNNKEL (reference sequence). For the CDR3, the DNA is TGTGCCAGCAGCCACGAGACCCAGTACTTC. Translation: CASSHETQYF.

The CDR3 nucleotides read TGTGCCAGCAGCTCCAGACTAGTTATGGATGAGCAGTTCTTC. Translating it yields CASSSRLVMDEQFF. The V call is TRBV9, the J call TRBJ2-1; the D gene is possibly TRBD2 (6 bases). Germline V gene sequence: CDR1 SGDLS, CDR2 YYNGEE. Between the trimmed V and J ends, which lost 4 bases and 8 bases, there was a span of 16 bases. The CDR3 runs to 14 residues.

The chain couples TRBV7-3 to TRBJ2-2, with 8 bases identical to TRBD2. This CDR3 has 15 amino acids. Looked up from germline, CDR1 is SGHTA and CDR2 is FQGTGA. The trim removed 3 bases at V and 7 bases at J, leaving 7 bases unmatched. This CDR3 reads CASSLASGGGGELFF. CDR3 sequence (DNA): TGTGCCAGCAGCTTGGCCAGCGGGGGCGGCGGGGAGCTGTTTTTT.

The genes are TRBV13 and TRBJ2-6, with D uncertain. There are 14 residues in the CDR3. V shed 5 bases and J shed 3 bases, with 8 bases lying between them. CDR1 and CDR2 (germline): PRHDT, FYEKMQ (reference sequence). Here the CDR3 DNA reads TGTGCCAGCAGCCCAAGCTTTGGGGCCAACGTCCTGACTTTC. Translating it yields CASSPSFGANVLTF.

The chain employs TRBV19 and TRBJ1-2; no firm D call. This CDR3 is built from 15 residues. CDR1 and CDR2 (germline): LNHDA, SQIVND (reference sequence). V gave up 1 base and J gave up 0 bases, with 9 bases separating them. In DNA form, the CDR3 reads TGTGCCAGTAGTATAGCAGGCAGTACTAACTATGGCTACACCTTC. Amino acid sequence: CASSIAGSTNYGYTF.

Concerning this clonotype itself: Possible read error: a much larger clone is one base away. The V gene is TRBV6-2 or TRBV6-3, the J gene TRBJ2-7; D may match TRBD1 or TRBD2 (5 bases each). The CDR3 is made up of 15 amino acids. Germline-derived CDR1 and CDR2 are MNHEY and SVGEGT. The CDR3 sequence: CTSSGAPGATYEQYF. The CDR3 DNA reads as TGTACCAGCAGTGGGGCCCCCGGGGCCACCTACGAGCAGTACTTC.

The CDR3 DNA sequence: TGTGCCAGCAACTTTGGACAGGGGGCTCGGTATGGCTACACCTTC. Protein: CASNFGQGARYGYTF. The V gene is TRBV7-9, the J gene TRBJ1-2; 11 nucleotides agree with TRBD1. Germline trimming cut 7 bases from V and 5 bases from J; bases unmatched to any gene: 9. Germline V gene lookup returns CDR1 SEHNR and CDR2 FQNEAQ (reference sequence). The CDR3 has 15 residues.

This clonotype was counted at least ten times. The chain carries TRBV7-9 and TRBJ1-1; 12 nucleotides line up with TRBD1. Germline CDR1 is SEHNR and CDR2 is FQNEAQ (reference sequence). The V and J ends lost 8 bases and 1 base, in that order; junction bases with no gene match: 2. The CDR3 is made up of 14 amino acids. CDR3 bases: TGTGCCAGCGGGACAGGGGGCTGGAACACTGAAGCTTTCTTT. Translated: CASGTGGWNTEAFF.

CDR3 region: CASSRRNIKNIQYF. CDR3 sequence (DNA): TGTGCCAGCAGTCGACGCAATATCAAAAACATTCAGTACTTC. V gene TRBV6-1 combines with J gene TRBJ2-4, with unresolved D. The CDR3 length is 14 residues. Trimming took 5 bases from V and 3 from J, leaving 11 bases between them. Per germline, CDR1 MNHNS and CDR2 SASEGT.

This clonotype was recorded many times. V and J are TRBV18 and TRBJ2-5; 8 nucleotides agree with TRBD2. The CDR3 totals 14 residues. Trimming at V came to 6 bases and at J to 0 bases, leaving 3 bases not matched to a gene. Germline values: CDR1 KGHSH, CDR2 LQKENI. CDR3 bases: TGTGCCAGCTCCCCAGCGGGAGACCAAGAGACCCAGTACTTC. It specifies CASSPAGDQETQYF.